Shown below are 23 T cell receptor beta chains from a single sample sequenced in a study of molecular identifiers for immune sequencing clone quantification. TCRdb itself ran the PCR reads through MiXCR, one entry per CDR3 protein. Among under 800,000 distinct CDR3 sequences listed, over 25% were seen once. The material sequenced was naive CD8+ T cells from blood, with Jurkat cell RNA spiked in. Subset here: FACS-sorted CD8+CD4-CCR7+CD45RA+ naive T cells. These receptors were collected from a human donor in good health. Some libraries in this study had Jurkat cell RNA spiked in.

This clonotype appeared many times. The V gene is TRBV19, the J gene TRBJ2-7; D call uncertain. Germline V lookup: CDR1 LNHDA, CDR2 SQIVND (reference sequence). V lost 3 bases and J 3 bases, leaving 12 bases between the germline ends. The CDR3 is 14 residues long. Here the CDR3 DNA reads TGTGCCAGTAGTATCTCGTTGCTCCACTACGAGCAGTACTTC. Translated: CASSISLLHYEQYF.

The chain combines TRBV19 with TRBJ2-2; 8 nucleotides agree with TRBD2. The ends lost 6 bases at V and 5 bases at J; junction bases unmatched: 5. This CDR3 spans 14 amino acids. Germline V lookup: CDR1 LNHDA, CDR2 SQIVND (reference sequence). The CDR3 sequence is CASRARGGTGELFF. The CDR3, as DNA: TGTGCCAGTAGGGCTCGCGGGGGGACCGGGGAGCTGTTTTTT. The variable domain in full, completed from reference TRBV19 and TRBJ2-2, reads DGGITQSPKYLFRKEGQNVTLSCEQNLNHDAMYWYRQDPGQGLRLIYYSQIVNDFQKGDIAEGYSVSREKKESFPLTVTSAQKNPTAFYLCASRARGGTGELFFGEGSRLTVL.

About this clonotype: Given a much more abundant clone one base away, this may be a read error. The chain uses TRBV6-5 and TRBJ2-3; possibly TRBD1 or TRBD2 for D (5 bases each). CDR1 is MNHEY and CDR2 is SVGAGI in the germline V gene. CDR3 length: 12 residues. The CDR3 nucleotides read TGTGCCAGGAGTTATGGGGGTGAGTCGCAGTATTTT. Its translation is CARSYGGESQYF.

This clonotype was observed at least ten times. The CDR3 region is CASRTTGSTSYEQYF. The CDR3 DNA reads as TGTGCCAGCAGAACAACAGGGAGTACTTCCTACGAGCAGTACTTC. The chain couples TRBV27 to TRBJ2-7; TRBD1 might be the D (6 bases). Trimming left V 6 bases short and J 1 base short, with 16 bases between. The CDR3 is 15 amino acids. CDR1 is MNHEY and CDR2 is SMNVEV in the germline V gene (reference sequence).

The rearrangement joins TRBV12-5 to TRBJ2-7; a possible D gene is TRBD1 (6 bases). The CDR3 runs to 15 residues. Germline-derived CDR1 and CDR2 are LGHNT and FRNRAP. Trimming removed 7 bases at V and 3 bases at J, with 19 bases between. CDR3 bases: TGTGCTAGTGCCCAGGGACATAATACCTTCTACGAGCAGTACTTC. It translates to CASAQGHNTFYEQYF.

This clonotype was counted a few times. The rearrangement joins TRBV6-2 or TRBV6-3 to TRBJ2-5; TRBD2 agrees at 14 bases. J was trimmed by 0 bases and V by 4 bases; bases with no gene match: 4. The CDR3 covers 17 residues. CDR1 is MNHEY and CDR2 is SVGEGT in the germline V gene. CDR3 DNA: TGTGCCAGCAGTTTATGGACTAGCGGGGGGTACCAAGAGACCCAGTACTTC. This encodes CASSLWTSGGYQETQYF.

This clonotype was seen repeatedly, ten times or more. This sequence joins TRBV15 and TRBJ1-5; unclear D gene. Germline CDR1 reads LNHNV; CDR2 reads YYDKDF (reference sequence). Trimming removed 1 base at V and 10 bases at J, with 14 bases between. The length of the CDR3 is 14 residues. As DNA, the CDR3 is TGTGCCACCAGCAGAGTAGAGGATACAACCCCCCAGCATTTT. Its translation is CATSRVEDTTPQHF.

Concerning this clonotype itself: The junction shows a germline mismatch at one end, possibly a read error. The chain uses TRBV20-1 and TRBJ1-5; 9 bases map to TRBD1. CDR3 length: 16 amino acids. Looked up from germline, CDR1 is DFQATT and CDR2 is SNEGSKA (reference sequence). In nucleotides, the CDR3 is TGCCGTGCTGGCGCCGTACAGGGGGCCAGCAATCAGCCCCAGCATTTT. It is translated as CRAGAVQGASNQPQHF.

About this clonotype: A read error may explain this, as a much larger clone is one base away. In DNA, the CDR3 is TGTGCCAGCAGTTTAGGGTACTACAATGAGCAGTCCTTC. Its protein product is CASSLGYYNEQSF. This chain connects TRBV6-2 or TRBV6-3 to TRBJ2-1; D remains unclear. Germline V CDR1 and CDR2: MNHEY, SVGEGT. The CDR3 has 13 residues.

The table lists this clonotype with many counts. The gene calls are TRBV19 and TRBJ2-7, with D tentatively TRBD1 (5 bases). The germline gives CDR1 LNHDA, CDR2 SQIVND (reference sequence). V was pared by 7 bases and J by 1 base, with 14 bases between. The CDR3 contains 14 residues. The CDR3 nucleotides read TGTGCCAGTAAAGCTCAGGGATCTTCCTACGAGCAGTACTTC. This translates into CASKAQGSSYEQYF.

Note on this clonotype: A much larger clone lies one base from this, so it may be a read error. This chain uses TRBV6-2 or TRBV6-3 with TRBJ2-5, with D tentatively TRBD2 (6 bases). Germline CDR1 is MNHEY and CDR2 is SVGEGT. The CDR3 has 14 amino acids. The CDR3 here is CASSFGTLQATQYF. CDR3 DNA sequence: TGTGCCAGCAGTTTCGGGACTCTACAAGCGACCCAGTACTTC.

This clonotype was picked up a small number of times. This rearrangement joins TRBV2 to TRBJ2-1; D not resolved. V was cut by 7 bases and J by 0 bases, with 7 bases left in between. Germline V CDR1 and CDR2: SNHLY, FYNNEI. CDR3 length: 13 residues. CDR3 residues: CASMDSSYNEQFF. The CDR3 nucleotides read TGTGCCAGCATGGATAGCTCCTACAATGAGCAGTTCTTC. Using reference TRBV2 and TRBJ2-1 for the parts outside the CDR3, the full variable domain is EPEVTQTPSHQVTQMGQEVILRCVPISNHLYFYWYRQILGQKVEFLVSFYNNEISEKSEIFDDQFSVERPDGSNFTLKIRSTKLEDSAMYFCASMDSSYNEQFFGPGTRLTVL.

Worth noting for this clonotype: Without the conserved terminal phenylalanine or tryptophan, this CDR3 likely stems from a read error. The CDR3 bases are TGCAGTGCTTCCCCCCTAGCGGGAAGGACCGGGGAGCTGTTTTAT. Translation gives CSASPLAGRTGELFY. The V and J genes are TRBV20-1 and TRBJ2-2; the match to TRBD2 covers 9 bases. The CDR3 runs to 15 residues. Germline V gene sequence: CDR1 DFQATT, CDR2 SNEGSKA (reference sequence). Trimming at V came to 5 bases and at J to 5 bases, leaving 9 bases not matched to a gene.

J is TRBJ2-5 and V is TRBV9; TRBD2 is a possible D gene (6 bases). The V gene lost 0 bases and the J gene lost 7 bases, with 16 bases spanning the gap. Germline lookup yields CDR1 SGDLS and CDR2 YYNGEE. The CDR3 is made up of 15 amino acids. CDR3 in DNA: TGTGCCAGCAGCGTAGGTGAGGAGACCGGGGGGACCCAGTACTTC. Protein: CASSVGEETGGTQYF.

There are a few counts of this clonotype. This chain joins TRBV24-1 and TRBJ1-1; D gene uncertain. Trimming cost V 6 bases and J 1 base, with 5 bases left between them. The CDR3 has 12 amino acids. CDR1 KGHDR and CDR2 SFDVKD come from the germline V gene. This CDR3 reads CATSRGNTEAFF. CDR3 sequence (DNA): TGTGCCACCAGTCGGGGGAACACTGAAGCTTTCTTT.

This clonotype was seen repeatedly, ten times or more. The chain joins TRBV29-1 to TRBJ2-7; the D call may be TRBD1 or TRBD2 (5 bases each). In germline, CDR1 is SQVTM, CDR2 ANQGSEA. Trimming pared 6 bases from V and 3 bases from J, leaving 21 bases between. This CDR3 comprises 15 residues. The CDR3 here is CSVEIPGTEDYEQYF. The DNA for the CDR3 is TGCAGCGTCGAGATCCCTGGGACGGAGGACTACGAGCAGTACTTC.

This chain joins TRBV20-1 and TRBJ2-2, with 8 bases lining up with TRBD1. Trimming cost V 6 bases and J 3 bases; bases outside gene matches: 15. Germline assignment: CDR1 DFQATT and CDR2 SNEGSKA (reference sequence). The CDR3 is 17 amino acids. The CDR3 region has the DNA TGCAGTGCCACATCCCAGGGGCAGGACAGGGACACCGGGGAGCTGTTTTTT. Its protein product is CSATSQGQDRDTGELFF.

The CDR3 coding sequence is TGTGCCAGCAGCCAAGTGGGGGGTGAGCAGTTCTTC. Translation gives CASSQVGGEQFF. The chain combines TRBV7-9 with TRBJ2-1; perhaps TRBD2 as D (6 bases). This CDR3 contains 12 residues. Germline loops: CDR1 SEHNR, CDR2 FQNEAQ (reference sequence). Deletions cut 5 bases from V and 9 bases from J, with 11 bases between.

This clonotype was detected only a few times. The CDR3 region has the DNA TGTGCCAGCAGCTTATTTCCCCCCGGGACCGGATACACCGGGGAGCTGTTTTTT. Protein product: CASSLFPPGTGYTGELFF. The chain joins TRBV7-9 to TRBJ2-2, with D perhaps matching TRBD1 or TRBD2 (5 bases each). CDR1 and CDR2 (germline): SEHNR, FQNEAQ (reference sequence). Trimming cost V 2 bases and J 3 bases, with 19 bases left between them. This CDR3 is 18 amino acids long.

In its sample, this clonotype was seen many times. This chain uses TRBV19 with TRBJ2-5; tentatively, D is TRBD1 (6 bases). From germline, CDR1 is LNHDA and CDR2 SQIVND (reference sequence). This CDR3 contains 14 residues. Trimming cost V 9 bases and J 4 bases, with 18 bases left between them. In nucleotides, the CDR3 is TGTGCCAGCGCTCCACGTCAGGGGCGAGAGACCCAGTACTTC. Amino acid sequence: CASAPRQGRETQYF.

This clonotype was seen just once. The V call is TRBV6-2 or TRBV6-3, the J call TRBJ1-2; TRBD1 might be the D (6 bases). Trimming took off 4 bases at V and 3 bases at J, with 18 bases between the two ends. The CDR3 has 16 amino acids. Germline V gene sequence: CDR1 MNHEY, CDR2 SVGEGT. CDR3 nucleotides: TGTGCCAGCAGTTGCTTTCGGACAGTGGGATACTATGGCTACACCTTC. This gives the protein CASSCFRTVGYYGYTF.

The chain has TRBV11-2 and TRBJ2-7; D may be TRBD2 (6 bases). CDR1 SGHAT and CDR2 FQNNGV come from the germline V gene. Trimming removed 3 bases at V and 6 bases at J, with 18 bases between. CDR3 length: 15 residues. This CDR3 reads CASSLSSGLTREQYF. The CDR3 nucleotides are TGTGCCAGCAGCTTGTCCTCGGGACTCACCCGCGAGCAGTACTTC.

A note on this clonotype: The junction departs from germline at one end; a sequencing error may be responsible. The chain joins TRBV7-6 to TRBJ2-7; D is undetermined. CDR1 is SGHVS, CDR2 FNYEAQ, per germline. This CDR3 is built from 13 residues. CDR3 residues: CASSCGVSYEQYF. The CDR3, as DNA: TGTGCGAGCAGCTGTGGGGTCTCCTACGAGCAGTACTTC.